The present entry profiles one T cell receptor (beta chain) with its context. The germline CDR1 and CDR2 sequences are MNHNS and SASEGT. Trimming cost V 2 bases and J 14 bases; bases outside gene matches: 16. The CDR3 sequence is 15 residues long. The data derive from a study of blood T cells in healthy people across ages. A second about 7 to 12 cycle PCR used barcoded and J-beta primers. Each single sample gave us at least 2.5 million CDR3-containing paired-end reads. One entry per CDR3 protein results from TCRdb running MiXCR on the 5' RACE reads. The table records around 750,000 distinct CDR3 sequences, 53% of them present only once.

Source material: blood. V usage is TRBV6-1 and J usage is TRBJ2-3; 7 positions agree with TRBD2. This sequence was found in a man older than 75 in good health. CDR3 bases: TGTGCCAGCAGTGAACGCCAAGCGGGGCACAGATACGCGTATTTT. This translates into CASSERQAGHRYAYF.